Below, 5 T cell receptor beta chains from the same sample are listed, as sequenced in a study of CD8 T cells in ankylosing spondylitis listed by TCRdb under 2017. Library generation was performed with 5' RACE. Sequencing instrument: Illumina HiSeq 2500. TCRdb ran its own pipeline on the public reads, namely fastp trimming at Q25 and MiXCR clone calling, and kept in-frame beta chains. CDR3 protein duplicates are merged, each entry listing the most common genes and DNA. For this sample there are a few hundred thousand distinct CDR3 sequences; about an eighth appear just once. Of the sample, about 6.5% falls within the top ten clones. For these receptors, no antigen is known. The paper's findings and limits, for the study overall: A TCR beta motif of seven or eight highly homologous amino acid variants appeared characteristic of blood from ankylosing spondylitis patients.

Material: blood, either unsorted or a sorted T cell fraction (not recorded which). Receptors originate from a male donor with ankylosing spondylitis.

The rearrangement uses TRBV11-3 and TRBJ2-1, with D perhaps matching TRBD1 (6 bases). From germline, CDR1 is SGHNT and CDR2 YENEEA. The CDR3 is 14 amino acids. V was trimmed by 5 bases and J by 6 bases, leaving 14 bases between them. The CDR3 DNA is TGTGCCAGCAGCCAGATGGACAGAGGCAATGAGCAGTTCTTC. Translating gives CASSQMDRGNEQFF.

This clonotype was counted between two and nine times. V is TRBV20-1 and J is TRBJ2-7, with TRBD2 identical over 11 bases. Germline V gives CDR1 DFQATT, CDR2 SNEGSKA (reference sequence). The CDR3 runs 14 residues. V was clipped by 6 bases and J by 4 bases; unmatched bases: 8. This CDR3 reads CSAPTSGSRYEQYF. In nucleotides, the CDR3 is TGCAGTGCACCCACTAGCGGGAGTCGGTACGAGCAGTACTTC.

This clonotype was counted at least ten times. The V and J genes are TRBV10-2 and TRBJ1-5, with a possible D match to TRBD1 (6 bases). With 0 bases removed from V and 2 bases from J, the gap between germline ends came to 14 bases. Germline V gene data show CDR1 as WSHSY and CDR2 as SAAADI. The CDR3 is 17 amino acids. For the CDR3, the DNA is TGCGCCAGCAGTGAGTCGATCGGGGGCGGCCGCAATCAGCCCCAGCATTTT. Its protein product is CASSESIGGGRNQPQHF.

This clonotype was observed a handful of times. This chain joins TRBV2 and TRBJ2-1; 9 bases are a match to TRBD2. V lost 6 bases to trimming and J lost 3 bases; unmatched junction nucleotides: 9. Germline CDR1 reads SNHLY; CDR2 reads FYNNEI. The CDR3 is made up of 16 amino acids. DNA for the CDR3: TGTGCCAGCAGCCTCTCGGGCGGGAGGGGCTACAATGAGCAGTTCTTC. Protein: CASSLSGGRGYNEQFF.

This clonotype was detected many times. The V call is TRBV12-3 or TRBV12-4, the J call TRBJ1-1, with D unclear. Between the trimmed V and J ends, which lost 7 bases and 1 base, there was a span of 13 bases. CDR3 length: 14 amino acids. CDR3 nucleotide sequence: TGTGCCAGCATTGCACGTAAGAAGAACACTGAAGCTTTCTTT. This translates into CASIARKKNTEAFF.